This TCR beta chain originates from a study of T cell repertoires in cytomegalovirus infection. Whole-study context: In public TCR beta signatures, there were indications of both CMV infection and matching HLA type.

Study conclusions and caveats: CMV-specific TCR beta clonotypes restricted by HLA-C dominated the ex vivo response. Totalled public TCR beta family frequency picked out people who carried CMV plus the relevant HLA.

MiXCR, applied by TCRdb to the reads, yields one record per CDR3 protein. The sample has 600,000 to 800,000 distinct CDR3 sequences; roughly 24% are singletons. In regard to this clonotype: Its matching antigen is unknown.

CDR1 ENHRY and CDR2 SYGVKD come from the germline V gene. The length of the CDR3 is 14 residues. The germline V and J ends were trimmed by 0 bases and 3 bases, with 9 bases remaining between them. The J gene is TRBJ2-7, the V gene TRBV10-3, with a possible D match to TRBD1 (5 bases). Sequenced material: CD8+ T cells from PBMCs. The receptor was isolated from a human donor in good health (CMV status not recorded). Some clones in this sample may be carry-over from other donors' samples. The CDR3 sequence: CAISESGAGYEQYV. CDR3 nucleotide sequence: TGTGCCATCAGTGAGTCAGGGGCAGGCTACGAGCAGTACGTC.